This T cell receptor (beta chain) was sequenced for a study of beta chain features in type 1 diabetes. This clone was observed a few times. The entirety of the isolated RNA underwent reverse transcription, so expressed TCRB transcripts were sequenced. Assay: immunoSEQ multiplex PCR; the TCRdb copy retains only in-frame clones and omits some. The sample consists of 110,000 to 150,000 clones, less than 10% of them appearing once. Deletions cut 0 bases from V and 5 bases from J, with 10 bases between. Germline V lookup: CDR1 MNHEY, CDR2 SVGAGI. The CDR3 sequence is 15 residues long. This receptor was identified in a woman between 35 and 50 years old in good health. The rearrangement joins TRBV6-5 to TRBJ2-2; D remains unclear. Specimen: central memory CD4+ T cells from blood. CDR3 in DNA: TGTGCCAGCAGTTACTCGTTTCTCGTAACCGGGGAGCTGTTTTTT. Translation: CASSYSFLVTGELFF.